One and the same sample provided the 7 T cell receptor beta chains below, sequenced in a study of blood T cell repertoires in COVID-19. Generated by immunoSEQ multiplex PCR, the TCRdb table keeps only in-frame clones and is missing some. The profile covers roughly 100,000 clones, with approximately 90% appearing a single time and approximately 17% taken by the ten largest. Sequencing used peripheral blood. The receptors originated from a woman of 80 years or more in a cohort sampled during active COVID-19.

V usage is TRBV7-3 and J usage is TRBJ2-2; D not resolved. The CDR3 loop spans 15 amino acids. The germline V and J ends were trimmed by 0 bases and 2 bases, with 7 bases remaining between them. In germline, CDR1 is SGHTA, CDR2 FQGTGA. DNA for the CDR3: TGTGCCAGCAGCTTAACTCATAGTAACACCGGGGAGCTGTTTTTT. This translates into CASSLTHSNTGELFF.

The chain joins TRBV19 to TRBJ2-7; 7 positions agree with TRBD1. The CDR3 spans 11 residues. With 9 bases clipped from V and 2 bases from J, the junction kept 1 base outside the gene matches. Germline CDR1 reads LNHDA; CDR2 reads SQIVND (reference sequence). CDR3 sequence: CASGTAYEQYF. CDR3 nucleotides: TGTGCCAGCGGGACAGCCTACGAGCAGTACTTC.

The V call is TRBV5-1, the J call TRBJ2-2; 10 positions match TRBD2. Losses at the gene ends were 7 bases for V and 1 base for J; bases not matched to a gene: 7. The CDR3 runs to 16 residues. From germline, CDR1 is SGHRS and CDR2 YFSETQ. As DNA, the CDR3 is TGCGCCAGCGGCACCCGGACTAGCGGGAACACCGGGGAGCTGTTTTTT. Residues: CASGTRTSGNTGELFF.

The chain joins TRBV29-1 to TRBJ2-7; TRBD2 agrees at 8 bases. Germline V gene data show CDR1 as SQVTM and CDR2 as ANQGSEA. Trimming removed 3 bases from V and 4 bases from J; junction bases left unmatched: 8. The CDR3 covers 14 residues. CDR3 loop: CSVEEAGVMYEQYF. CDR3 bases: TGCAGCGTTGAGGAAGCGGGAGTTATGTACGAGCAGTACTTC.

This clone has only one observation. The chain carries TRBV6-5 and TRBJ2-1; 8 bases fit TRBD2. CDR1 is MNHEY, CDR2 SVGAGI, per germline. The CDR3 sequence is 14 residues long. V shed 8 bases, J shed 7 bases, and the junction held 10 bases outside the gene matches. CDR3 bases: TGTGCCAGCGGCACGGGACTAGTGAATAATGAGCAGTTCTTC. Encoded protein: CASGTGLVNNEQFF.

The chain uses TRBV30 and TRBJ2-1; TRBD2 agrees at 10 bases. CDR1 and CDR2 (germline): GTSNPN, SVGIG (reference sequence). The CDR3 is made up of 11 amino acids. Germline trimming cut 3 bases from V and 12 bases from J; bases unmatched to any gene: 2. CDR3 nucleotide sequence: TGTGCCTGGAGCTCTAGCGGGGGGCAGTTCTTC. It encodes CAWSSSGGQFF. The full variable domain, its missing parts supplied by reference TRBV30 and TRBJ2-1, is SQTIHQWPATLVQPVGSPLSLECTVEGTSNPNLYWYRQAAGRGLQLLFYSVGIGQISSEVPQNLSASRPQDRQFILSSKKLLLSDSGFYLCAWSSSGGQFFGPGTRLTVL.

A single count supports this clone. The chain uses TRBV11-2 and TRBJ1-2; possible D gene TRBD1, 5 bases. Trimming pared 4 bases from V and 4 bases from J, leaving 16 bases between. The CDR3 consists of 15 residues. The germline CDR1 and CDR2 sequences are SGHAT and FQNNGV. In DNA, the CDR3 is TGTGCCAGCAGCTCAGATGGGGGGGGAGGCTATGGCTACACCTTC. Its protein is CASSSDGGGGYGYTF.